These T cell receptor beta chains were read from a single sample in a study of siplizumab effects on memory and regulatory T cells. Data came from immunoSEQ multiplex PCR; TCRdb stores just in-frame clones and leaves some out. Among over 100,000 clones, around 90% were seen once, and the ten largest hold about 1.1%. Sequenced sample: CD4+ T cells sorted from blood. The receptors here all came from a human donor in good health. Both conserved end residues are part of each CDR3. A D gene is named only where the DNA matches it firmly. Only some rows state a clone size, as once, few, many or a class for expanded clones.

>NA|TRBV7-2|TRBD2|TRBJ2-1
CASTRTRGNEQFF
>NA|TRBV5-1|TRBD2|TRBJ2-1
CASSLRLAGGRWNEQFF
>NA|TRBV28|NA|TRBJ2-1
CASLMGGGNLNEQFF
>NA|TRBV7-9|NA|TRBJ2-7
CASSLVGKYEQYF
>NA|TRBV7-8|TRBD2|TRBJ2-7
CASSSAGSGDEQYF
>NA|TRBV11-2|TRBD2|TRBJ2-1
CASSLTSGYYNEQFF
>few|TRBV9|TRBD2|TRBJ2-1
CASSVAGVGNEQFF
>once|TRBV2|NA|TRBJ2-2
CASRANAGARAGELFF
>NA|TRBV5-4|TRBD2|TRBJ2-5
CASSPAGVRETQYF
>NA|TRBV19|NA|TRBJ2-2
CASIRTINTGELFF
>once|TRBV7-9|NA|TRBJ1-3
CASRTQGVGNTIYF
>NA|TRBV25-1|NA|TRBJ1-1
CASSEYWQGNTEAFF
>NA|TRBV10-3|TRBD2|TRBJ2-1
CAITPSGLSYNEQFF
>NA|TRBV30|TRBD2|TRBJ2-5
CAWSGGLVETQYF
>NA|TRBV27|NA|TRBJ2-3
CASSLTRDVTQYF
>NA|TRBV19|NA|TRBJ2-7
CASSIGGAFYEQYF
>NA|TRBV5-6|NA|TRBJ1-2
CASSLAAGPNYGYTF
>NA|TRBV5-5|TRBD1|TRBJ2-1
CASSWVGQTLNEQFF
>NA|TRBV28|NA|TRBJ1-1
CASSLYRRSTEAFF
>NA|TRBV12-5|NA|TRBJ1-2
CASGLVLRDPSYGYTF
>NA|TRBV6-1|NA|TRBJ2-3
CASSDRIPPTDTQYF
>NA|TRBV11-2|NA|TRBJ2-7
CASSPTRTLGEQYF
>NA|TRBV6-1|NA|TRBJ2-3
CASSEDHLGGILDTQYF
>NA|TRBV6-1|NA|TRBJ2-3
CASSVGFGGRRDTQYF
>NA|TRBV15|TRBD2|TRBJ2-3
CATSPRTSGTDTQYF
>NA|TRBV30|TRBD1|TRBJ2-2
CAWISGDRRTGELFF
>NA|TRBV10-3|TRBD1|TRBJ1-1
CAISMDGRGQGARGTEAFF
>NA|TRBV7-8|NA|TRBJ2-7
CASSLTSTYEQYF
>once|TRBV12-1|NA|TRBJ2-7
CAHTDKTGTYEQYF
>NA|TRBV7-9|TRBD1|TRBJ1-5
CASSLDRQGNQPQHF
>NA|TRBV6-1|NA|TRBJ2-7
CASSEEGTSAITYYEQYF
>NA|TRBV15|TRBD2|TRBJ2-7
CATSRGGNRFAYEQYF
>NA|TRBV19|TRBD1|TRBJ1-2
CASAPPGQPYGYTF
>NA|TRBV7-9|TRBD2|TRBJ2-3
CASSLMSLREGPTQYF
>NA|TRBV19|NA|TRBJ2-5
CASSIGGALWETQYF
>NA|TRBV27|NA|TRBJ2-6
CASSSYGRSGANVLTF
>once|TRBV30|NA|TRBJ1-1
CACSSGNPEAFF
>NA|TRBV6-1|NA|TRBJ1-6
CASSARPDPPSSPLHF
>NA|TRBV20-1|NA|TRBJ2-3
CSARAQIQYF
>once|TRBV27|TRBD1|TRBJ2-3
CASSLRTGTDTQYF
>NA|TRBV27|NA|TRBJ2-7
CASGAYEQYF